A selection of T cell receptor beta chains follows, all from one sample in a study of shared clonotypes between healthy human individuals. TCRdb's copy holds only in-frame clones and misses some; the assay was immunoSEQ multiplex PCR. The sample consists of about 1.5 million clones, 95% to 99% of them appearing once. Sequenced: naive CD4+ T cells sorted from blood. These receptors were collected from a man aged 25-45 years in good health. Each CDR3 is given with its conserved first and last residue. A D gene is named only where the DNA matches it firmly. Only some rows state a clone size, as once, few, many or a class for expanded clones.

NA	TRBD1	TRBV28	TRBJ2-7	TGTGCCAGCAGCACCGGGACAGGGATTTACGAGCAGTACTTC	CASSTGTGIYEQYF
NA	NA	TRBV4-1	TRBJ1-2	TGCGCCAGCAGCCAAGGACAGCTTAACTATGGCTACACCTTC	CASSQGQLNYGYTF
once	NA	TRBV19	TRBJ2-3	TGTGCCAGTAGTAGGGCCGCCGGGGGTCGCGGCACAGATACGCAGTATTTT	CASSRAAGGRGTDTQYF
NA	NA	TRBV18	TRBJ2-3	TGTGCCAGCTCGCCGACACCTAGCACAGATACGCAGTATTTT	CASSPTPSTDTQYF
NA	NA	TRBV5-1	TRBJ2-3	TGCGCCAGCAGCAACCAGGGTGGGGCAGATACGCAGTATTTT	CASSNQGGADTQYF
NA	TRBD1	TRBV19	TRBJ1-1	TGTGCCAGTAGTATAGGAGGGGGCGGCTTGGAAGCTTTCTTT	CASSIGGGGLEAFF
NA	NA	TRBV5-7	TRBJ2-2	TGTGCCAGCAGCTTAGGCCTACCAACCTACACCGGGGAGCTGTTTTTT	CASSLGLPTYTGELFF
NA	TRBD2	TRBV5-4	TRBJ2-3	TGTGCCAGCAGCCCCGGACTAGCGGGACGCACAGATACGCAGTATTTT	CASSPGLAGRTDTQYF
NA	TRBD2	TRBV5-1	TRBJ2-3	TGCGCCAGCAGCTACACCCCTAGCGGGAGGTTAGATACGCAGTATTTT	CASSYTPSGRLDTQYF
NA	NA	TRBV2	TRBJ2-1	TGTGCCAGCAGTGAATTTCCCTATACTCACAATGAGCAGTTCTTC	CASSEFPYTHNEQFF
NA	NA	TRBV28	TRBJ2-1	TGTGCCAGCAGTTTCCCCTCAGGGTGGTACAATGAGCAGTTCTTC	CASSFPSGWYNEQFF
NA	NA	TRBV28	TRBJ1-5	TGTGCCAGCAAGCGAGACAGCTATAGCAATCAGCCCCAGCATTTT	CASKRDSYSNQPQHF
NA	NA	TRBV7-8	TRBJ2-1	TGTGCCAGCAGTAGCGGGACAGCGTACAGGCAGTTCTTC	CASSSGTAYRQFF
NA	NA	TRBV18	TRBJ2-1	TGTGCCAGCTCAACTATAACTAGCTCCTACAATGAGCAGTTCTTC	CASSTITSSYNEQFF
NA	NA	TRBV28	TRBJ2-7	TGTGCCAGCAGCTCCGACACTTACGAGCAGTACTTC	CASSSDTYEQYF
NA	NA	TRBV7-2	TRBJ2-1	TGTGCCAGCAGCTTAGCTGGGACACCTTACAATGAGCAGTTCTTC	CASSLAGTPYNEQFF
NA	TRBD2	TRBV11-2	TRBJ2-3	TGTGCCAGCAGCTTTAGCGGGAGGGCTGCAGATACGCAGTATTTT	CASSFSGRAADTQYF
once	NA	TRBV6-1	TRBJ2-7	TGTGCCAGCAGTCCCCGGGACTACGAGCAGTACTTC	CASSPRDYEQYF
NA	TRBD1	TRBV29-1	TRBJ2-5	TGCAGCGTCCTCGACAGGGTTCTTCAAGAGACCCAGTACTTC	CSVLDRVLQETQYF
NA	TRBD2	TRBV28	TRBJ2-5	TGTGCCAGCAGGTCGGGAGGGCCAGAGGAGACCCAGTACTTC	CASRSGGPEETQYF
NA	TRBD1	TRBV5-1	TRBJ2-1	TGCGCCAGCAGACCCCCGGGACCACAGGGGTCAAGGCGGTTCTTC	CASRPPGPQGSRRFF
NA	NA	TRBV7-9	TRBJ1-5	TGTGCCAGCAGCTTATCCACCGAACAGCCCCAGCATTTT	CASSLSTEQPQHF
NA	NA	TRBV7-8	TRBJ2-1	TGTGCCAGCAGCTTAGTCGCGGTTAACAATGAGCAGTTCTTC	CASSLVAVNNEQFF
NA	NA	TRBV14	TRBJ1-4	TGTGCCAGCAGCCAAGTGGGGGCAACTAATGAAAAACTGTTTTTT	CASSQVGATNEKLFF
NA	NA	TRBV2	TRBJ2-7	TGTGCCAGCAGTGAGTTCGAGCAGTACTTC	CASSEFEQYF
NA	NA	TRBV19	TRBJ1-5	TGTGCCAGTAGGACCGACGGAACCCGGCGTCAGCCCCAGCATTTT	CASRTDGTRRQPQHF
NA	NA	TRBV5-5	TRBJ1-1	TGTGCCAGCAGCTTATCGACGAGGAACACTGAAGCTTTCTTT	CASSLSTRNTEAFF
NA	NA	TRBV28	TRBJ2-7	TGTGCCAGCAGTTTAGGTGCCTACGAGCAGTACTTC	CASSLGAYEQYF
NA	NA	TRBV7-9	TRBJ2-2	TGTGCCAGCAGCTTCGGGGTGAACACCGGGGAGCTGTTTTTT	CASSFGVNTGELFF
NA	NA	TRBV28	TRBJ1-1	TGTGCCATCGCACCAATTGGTGAAGGGCTGAACACTGAAGCTTTCTTT	CAIAPIGEGLNTEAFF
NA	NA	TRBV19	TRBJ1-4	TGTGCCAGTAGTGTCCGCCGGGAAGAAAAACTGTTTTTT	CASSVRREEKLFF
NA	TRBD2	TRBV27	TRBJ2-7	TGTGCCAGCAAACTAGCGGAGCCCTACGAGCAGTACTTC	CASKLAEPYEQYF
NA	NA	TRBV10-3	TRBJ2-7	TGTGCCATCAGTTCCCGGGCTAGCGAAGGGGGCGAGCAGTACTTC	CAISSRASEGGEQYF
NA	NA	TRBV14	TRBJ1-2	TGTGCCAGCAGCCAAGCGGCCACAACCGGTGGCTACACCTTC	CASSQAATTGGYTF
NA	NA	TRBV6-5	TRBJ1-2	TGTGCCAGCAGTTACTCGACCCAGAACTATGGCTACACCTTC	CASSYSTQNYGYTF
once	NA	TRBV9	TRBJ1-3	TGTGCCAGCAGCGTAGGCCAGCTTCGCTCTGGAAACACCATATATTTT	CASSVGQLRSGNTIYF
NA	TRBD2	TRBV6-1	TRBJ2-1	TGTGCCAGCCTGCGACTACTAGCGGCCTACAATGAGCAGTTCTTC	CASLRLLAAYNEQFF
NA	TRBD2	TRBV7-3	TRBJ2-2	TGTGCCAGCAGTCAAGCGGGAGGGCCGGTCGGGGAGCTGTTTTTT	CASSQAGGPVGELFF
once	TRBD2	TRBV2	TRBJ2-5	TGTGCCAGCAGGCGATCGACTAGCGGCCAAGAGACCCAGTACTTC	CASRRSTSGQETQYF
NA	TRBD2	TRBV10-2	TRBJ2-1	TGCGCCAGCAGTGGGACTAGCGGGAGAAACAGCAATGAGCAGTTCTTC	CASSGTSGRNSNEQFF
NA	TRBD2	TRBV4-2	TRBJ2-7	TGTGCCAGCAGCCAGTTCTCAGGCGGGAGCGGCGAGCAGTACTTC	CASSQFSGGSGEQYF
NA	TRBD2	TRBV25-1	TRBJ2-7	TGTGCCAGCAGTGAATACGAGATTGGGCTAGCGGGAGCCGAGCAGTACTTC	CASSEYEIGLAGAEQYF
NA	NA	TRBV7-7	TRBJ2-5	TGTGCTAGCAGCTTGTTGGTTAGCGAGACCCAGTACTTC	CASSLLVSETQYF
NA	TRBD1	TRBV18	TRBJ2-7	TGTGCCAGCTCACCAGGGACAGTGAACAACGAGCAGTACTTC	CASSPGTVNNEQYF
NA	NA	TRBV7-9	TRBJ2-2	TGTGCCAGCAGCTTAGCGGGAGCGGCCGGGGAGCTGTTTTTT	CASSLAGAAGELFF
NA	NA	TRBV25-1	TRBJ1-3	TGTGCCAGCAGTTCGGACTCCTTCTCTGGAAACACCATATATTTT	CASSSDSFSGNTIYF
NA	NA	TRBV28	TRBJ2-7	TGTGCCAGCAGTTCCCGCCCGGGACCCAGATCCTACGAGCAGTACTTC	CASSSRPGPRSYEQYF
NA	TRBD1	TRBV5-6	TRBJ2-5	TGTGCCAGCAGCTCACGACAGGGGTGGATGGAGACCCAGTACTTC	CASSSRQGWMETQYF
NA	NA	TRBV18	TRBJ2-6	TGTGCCAGCTCATTTTCGGCCTCTGGGGCCAACGTCCTGACTTTC	CASSFSASGANVLTF
NA	NA	TRBV10-3	TRBJ2-2	TGTGCCATCAGGGGGGGCTCCTGGGAGCTGTTTTTT	CAIRGGSWELFF
NA	NA	TRBV27	TRBJ1-2	TGTGCCAGCAGTCCCATCCTTAAAGGTCGGGGGTCGTATGGCTACACCTTC	CASSPILKGRGSYGYTF
NA	NA	TRBV7-9	TRBJ1-1	TGTGCCAGCAGCTTAATCACTGAAGCTTTCTTT	CASSLITEAFF